Following are 20 T cell receptor beta chains from one sample sequenced in a study of blood T cells in healthy people across ages. Primers used in a second PCR of about 7 to 12 cycles were a sample-barcoded 5' primer and a J-beta primer mix. One entry per CDR3 protein, called by TCRdb with MiXCR from the 5' RACE reads. The profile covers 650,000 to 1,000,000 distinct CDR3 sequences, with 35% to 60% appearing a single time and 15% to 20% taken by the ten largest. Sequencing was carried out using blood. Receptors were obtained from an elderly man in good health.

This clonotype has just a few counts. The rearrangement joins TRBV2 to TRBJ2-7; perhaps TRBD1 as D (6 bases). The CDR3 has 16 amino acids. V lost 6 bases and J 4 bases, leaving 22 bases between the germline ends. CDR1 is SNHLY and CDR2 is FYNNEI in the germline V gene. CDR3 sequence (DNA): TGTGCCAGCAGGGGGAATTCCCGGGACAAATTGTACGAGCAGTACTTC. It specifies CASRGNSRDKLYEQYF.

The rearrangement links TRBV2 to TRBJ2-5; 11 nucleotides match TRBD2. The germline gives CDR1 SNHLY, CDR2 FYNNEI. This CDR3 region has 16 residues. Trimming removed 8 bases from V and 5 bases from J; junction bases left unmatched: 13. The CDR3 reads CASFLMALAGDETQYF. As DNA, the CDR3 is TGTGCCAGCTTCCTAATGGCACTAGCGGGGGATGAGACCCAGTACTTC.

The chain is built from TRBV28 and TRBJ1-2; D is uncertain. The CDR3 spans 13 residues. Trimming removed 2 bases from V and 4 bases from J, with 8 bases in between. CDR1 and CDR2 (germline): MDHEN, SYDVKM. The CDR3 region has the DNA TGTGCCAGCAGTTTAGCGGACCGCTATGGCTACACCTTC. Its translation: CASSLADRYGYTF.

In this sample, this clonotype turned up a few times. This chain links TRBV20-1 with TRBJ2-1; TRBD2 agrees at 14 bases. Germline assignment: CDR1 DFQATT and CDR2 SNEGSKA (reference sequence). CDR3 length: 13 amino acids. V shed 5 bases, J shed 10 bases, and the junction held 4 bases outside the gene matches. The CDR3 DNA sequence: TGCAGTGCTGGGACTAGCGGGAGCTCAGAGCAGTTCTTC. It is translated as CSAGTSGSSEQFF.

The rearrangement joins TRBV7-2 to TRBJ2-1; 9 bases line up with TRBD2. Trimming removed 3 bases from V and 7 bases from J; junction bases left unmatched: 10. CDR1 and CDR2 (germline): SGHTA, FQGNSA. The CDR3 runs to 16 residues. CDR3 sequence: CASSLTSGEGENEQFF. For the CDR3, the DNA is TGTGCCAGCAGCTTGACTAGCGGAGAAGGGGAAAATGAGCAGTTCTTC.

The rearrangement links TRBV28 to TRBJ2-2, with 13 nucleotides matching TRBD2. This CDR3 has 15 amino acids. V lost 6 bases, J lost 6 bases, and 4 bases stayed unmatched. Germline V CDR1 and CDR2: MDHEN, SYDVKM. The CDR3 reads CASSQTSGRAGELFF. The CDR3, as DNA: TGTGCCAGCAGCCAAACTAGCGGGAGGGCCGGGGAGCTGTTTTTT. Full variable domain (rest looked up from reference TRBV28 and TRBJ2-2): DVKVTQSSRYLVKRTGEKVFLECVQDMDHENMFWYRQDPGLGLRLIYFSYDVKMKEKGDIPEGYSVSREKKERFSLILESASTNQTSMYLCASSQTSGRAGELFFGEGSRLTVL.

The J gene is TRBJ2-7, the V gene TRBV20-1; D unclear. V was cut by 0 bases and J by 7 bases, with 22 bases left in between. From germline, CDR1 is DFQATT and CDR2 SNEGSKA (reference sequence). The CDR3 runs 16 residues. CDR3 bases: TGCAGTGCTAGAGATCGTGCCGGAGCCTCCTACAATGAGCAGTACTTC. It encodes CSARDRAGASYNEQYF.

The chain is built from TRBV9 and TRBJ2-7, with D perhaps being TRBD1 or TRBD2 (5 bases each). Trimming removed 4 bases from V and 2 bases from J, with 13 bases in between. This CDR3 contains 14 residues. The germline gives CDR1 SGDLS, CDR2 YYNGEE. In DNA form, the CDR3 reads TGTGCCAGCAGCATACGGGACGGAGCCTACGAGCAGTACTTC. It translates to CASSIRDGAYEQYF.

This clonotype was observed many times. The rearrangement uses TRBV25-1 and TRBJ2-1, with D uncertain. This CDR3 has 12 residues. Germline CDR1 and CDR2: MGHDK and SYGVNS. Trimming pared 0 bases from V and 6 bases from J, leaving 3 bases between. CDR3: CASSEYANEQFF. For the CDR3, the DNA is TGTGCCAGCAGTGAATATGCCAATGAGCAGTTCTTC.

This clonotype showed up just a few times. A much larger clone lies a single base off, so this may be a read error. This chain joins TRBV7-9 and TRBJ2-7; TRBD2 matches at 10 bases. With V trimmed by 5 bases and J by 7 bases, 11 bases remained unmatched. The CDR3 totals 15 residues. CDR1 is SEHNR, CDR2 FQNEAQ, per germline (reference sequence). The CDR3 region has the DNA TGTGCCAGCAGCCCTTCTAGCGGGAGTTACAATGAGCAGTACTTC. It is translated as CASSPSSGSYNEQYF.

This clonotype was observed a few times. The CDR3 DNA reads as TGTGCCAGCAGCCAAGTTCTGGGGTTCTACGAGCAGTACTTC. It codes for CASSQVLGFYEQYF. The chain employs TRBV3-1 and TRBJ2-7; D is unclear. Between the trimmed V and J ends, which lost 1 base and 3 bases, there was a span of 10 bases. In germline, CDR1 is LGHDT, CDR2 YNNKEL (reference sequence). CDR3 length: 14 amino acids.

This clonotype has ten or more counts. The chain carries TRBV13 and TRBJ2-7, with D perhaps matching TRBD2 (5 bases). V lost 4 bases to trimming and J lost 0 bases, with 10 bases between them. The germline gives CDR1 PRHDT, CDR2 FYEKMQ (reference sequence). This CDR3 is built from 14 residues. CDR3 sequence: CASSSSRDSYEQYF. DNA of the CDR3: TGTGCCAGCAGCTCTAGCAGAGACTCCTACGAGCAGTACTTC. Combining the CDR3 with reference TRBV13 and TRBJ2-7 gives the whole variable domain AAGVIQSPRHLIKEKRETATLKCYPIPRHDTVYWYQQGPGQDPQFLISFYEKMQSDKGSIPDRFSAQQFSDYHSELNMSSLELGDSALYFCASSSSRDSYEQYFGPGTRLTVT.

This clonotype appeared a few times. The chain couples TRBV12-3 or TRBV12-4 to TRBJ2-1; D uncertain. V dropped 6 bases and J dropped 11 bases, with 20 bases sitting between them. The CDR3 length is 14 residues. CDR3 sequence: CASSPPDGLLKQFF. In DNA, the CDR3 is TGTGCCAGCAGCCCCCCGGACGGGCTTCTGAAGCAGTTCTTC.

The V call is TRBV25-1, the J call TRBJ2-3; 7 nucleotides agree with TRBD2. The CDR3 has 12 residues. Per germline, CDR1 MGHDK and CDR2 SYGVNS. Trimming cost V 6 bases and J 8 bases; bases outside gene matches: 5. The CDR3 here is CASRPTGGTQYF. The DNA of the CDR3 is TGTGCCAGCAGACCCACGGGAGGTACGCAGTATTTT. The complete variable domain, with remaining parts taken from reference TRBV25-1 and TRBJ2-3, reads EADIYQTPRYLVIGTGKKITLECSQTMGHDKMYWYQQDPGMELHLIHYSYGVNSTEKGDLSSESTVSRIRTEHFPLTLESARPSHTSQYLCASRPTGGTQYFGPGTRLTVL.

This rearrangement joins TRBV12-5 to TRBJ2-3, with D unresolved. In germline, CDR1 is LGHNT, CDR2 FRNRAP. The CDR3 has 12 amino acids. Trimming shortened V by 4 bases and J by 3 bases, and 5 bases separated the two germline ends. This CDR3 is CASGSGTDTQYF. CDR3 nucleotides: TGTGCTAGTGGTTCCGGTACAGATACGCAGTATTTT. Full variable domain (missing parts from reference TRBV12-5 and TRBJ2-3): DARVTQTPRHKVTEMGQEVTMRCQPILGHNTVFWYRQTMMQGLELLAYFRNRAPLDDSGMPKDRFSAEMPDATLATLKIQPSEPRDSAVYFCASGSGTDTQYFGPGTRLTVL.

A few counts support this clonotype. The V and J genes are TRBV10-3 and TRBJ2-7; TRBD1 matches 9 bases. The CDR3 runs 15 residues. Trimming removed 3 bases from V and 0 bases from J; junction bases left unmatched: 3. Germline V lookup: CDR1 ENHRY, CDR2 SYGVKD. CDR3 coding DNA: TGTGCCATCAGTGACCGGGACAGGGCCTCCTACGAGCAGTACTTC. Its protein product is CAISDRDRASYEQYF.

V and J are TRBV29-1 and TRBJ2-1, with TRBD1 identical over 9 bases. The CDR3 is 15 amino acids. Looked up from germline, CDR1 is SQVTM and CDR2 is ANQGSEA. J gave up 10 bases and V 2 bases, and 12 bases lay outside the gene matches. The CDR3 sequence is CSVESADRGIGEQFF. CDR3 in DNA: TGCAGCGTTGAATCGGCGGACAGGGGAATCGGGGAGCAGTTCTTC.

Concerning this clonotype itself: This clone may be a read error of a much larger clone one base away. V and J are TRBV6-4 and TRBJ1-1; D is unclear. Germline V gene lookup returns CDR1 MRHNA and CDR2 SNTAGT. This CDR3 has 13 residues. V was pared by 4 bases and J by 0 bases, with 6 bases between. The CDR3 here is CASSGEMNTEAFF. CDR3 nucleotides: TGTGCCAGCAGTGGGGAAATGAACACTGAAGCTTTCTTT.

This clonotype has only a few counts. The gene calls are TRBV7-9 and TRBJ2-7; D is unclear. V lost 5 bases and J lost 1, with 12 bases in between. The CDR3 contains 14 residues. Germline V gene data show CDR1 as SEHNR and CDR2 as FQNEAQ (reference sequence). CDR3: CASSARVGSYEQYF. The CDR3 DNA follows: TGTGCCAGCAGCGCCCGCGTAGGGTCCTACGAGCAGTACTTC.

The sample holds many counts of this clonotype. CDR3 DNA: TGTGCCAGCAGCTTTACAGGGGGCAGCACAGATACGCAGTATTTT. It yields the protein CASSFTGGSTDTQYF. This chain joins TRBV7-2 and TRBJ2-3, with 9 bases matching TRBD1. The CDR3 loop spans 15 amino acids. With V trimmed by 3 bases and J by 0 bases, 1 base remained unmatched. Germline CDR1 reads SGHTA; CDR2 reads FQGNSA.